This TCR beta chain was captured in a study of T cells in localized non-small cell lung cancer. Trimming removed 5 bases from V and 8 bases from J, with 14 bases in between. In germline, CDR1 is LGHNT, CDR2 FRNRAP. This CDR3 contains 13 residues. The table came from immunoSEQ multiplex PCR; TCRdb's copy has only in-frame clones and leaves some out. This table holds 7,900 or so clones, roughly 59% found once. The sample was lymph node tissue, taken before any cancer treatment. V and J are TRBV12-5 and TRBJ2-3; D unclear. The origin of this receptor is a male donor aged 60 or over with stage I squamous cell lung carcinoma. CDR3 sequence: CASGPPAGGTQYF. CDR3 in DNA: TGTGCTAGTGGTCCTCCGGCTGGCGGTACGCAGTATTTT.